The TCR beta chain described here comes from a study of cytomegalovirus exposure and HLA in healthy donors (dated by TCRdb to about 2017). Background on the whole study: According to an earlier analysis of a few hundred of the donors, about 179 million T cells yielded roughly 110 million unique TCR beta sequences and more than 250 Gb of sequence data. In a later genetic analysis, genome-wide SNP genotypes for 398 of the 666 donors were used, and that subset was treated as a discovery cohort. The genetic ancestry cluster associated with self-reported Caucasian donors included about 84% of the roughly 400 genotyped donors. An earlier analysis of 587 of the donors used high-throughput TCR beta sequencing to judge whether each TCR beta V gene segment behaved as functional or pseudogenic. Typing coverage differed by locus: A, B, C, DRB1 and DQB1 were typed in about 620-630 donors, DQA1 in around 500, DPA1 in 600 to 610, and DPB1 in approximately 450. In addition to the first cohort of 666 subjects, a separate validation cohort of approximately 120 different subjects was used. Rather than using new phenotypic data, the later analysis identified candidate immune exposures from TCR beta sequences and from how often those sequences occurred across donors. Roughly five DR-DQ haplotypes were handled as single units for association and clustering because linkage in the cohort was strong. The study combined high-throughput TCR immunosequencing, statistical association of individual TCRs with disease status, and machine learning to predict cytomegalovirus infection status. A later analysis re-analyzed previously published TCR beta repertoires from 666 donors and added high-resolution HLA genotyping to study TCR occurrence patterns. HLA typing covered class I and class II loci at four-digit resolution. The study used immunosequencing to profile the T cell repertoires of several hundred subjects and linked those repertoires to cytomegalovirus serostatus. Every discovery cohort repertoire had been produced on one sequencing platform. An early release covering 500 to 750 HLA-typed donors comprised 250 to 350 gigabases of sequencing data and some 79 million unique TCR sequences. Across some 400 genotyped donors of the cohort, an average of approximately 200,000 unique TCR beta nucleotide sequences per donor were sequenced, and around 19% of those sequences were non-productive. Donor age, sex, ethnicity and CMV serostatus were collected together with the repertoire data. The study aimed to test whether cataloging public T cell receptors could reveal signatures of past pathogen exposure.

The research as a whole found: Cytomegalovirus status was reported to be diagnosed by the classifier with high specificity and sensitivity in both the original and validation cohorts. In this cohort, only TCR beta chains were sequenced, and detectable features were limited by the absence of alpha or paired-chain data. The presence/absence analyses assumed that sequencing depth was roughly uniform across donors, and that assumption may not be true. The study listed 150 to 200 TCR beta chains as associated with cytomegalovirus. A further reported finding was that TCR beta sequences accurately predicted the HLA-A and HLA-B alleles for most subjects in the first cohort. A cluster of highly shared sequence variants was judged likely to represent a technical artifact of the sequencing pipeline. When HLA alleles, especially DR and DQ, strongly co-occurred, attributing TCR associations to individual alleles was difficult. Linkage disequilibrium might explain the correlated functional status among segregating V segments, but an unknown experimental factor could not be excluded. Over 15 rarely observed V segments, including chromosome 9 orphons, were excluded from the earlier analysis of approximately 500 of the donors because counts were too low. A later analysis found that HLA-associated TCR beta chains were more clonally expanded and had lower generation probabilities than equally common non-associated chains. A later analysis associated approximately 17,000 TCR beta sequences with specific HLA alleles at a false discovery rate of 0.05. A later analysis found that most CMV-associated TCR beta chains appeared HLA-restricted, with HLA associations seemingly driven largely by CMV exposure. A later analysis found that TCR association rates varied across HLA loci, with DRB1 alleles showing the most associated TCRs and HLA-C alleles the fewest. In an earlier analysis of some 550 of the donors, most TCR beta V segments were observed in productive rearrangements about 87% or about 30% of the time, broadly matching IMGT annotations. Because some donors lacked HLA typing at each locus, the association tests relied only on the typed subset. A later analysis reported that several top co-occurrence clusters appeared linked to parvovirus B19, influenza, CMV and Epstein-Barr virus. CMV serostatus was the only immune exposure information available for the cohort. In vitro tests confirmed that three of the cytomegalovirus-associated TCR beta chains recognize cytomegalovirus antigens. Compared with the approximately 710-donor mean, donors in an Asian-associated ancestry cluster had fewer N-insertions in productive TCRs, according to a later genetic analysis. It was suggested by the authors that the approach could potentially be generalized to other disease states and immunological phenotypes. In a later genetic analysis, a missense DCLRE1C variant was associated with V-gene and J-gene trimming of TCR beta chains, and the association was replicated in an independent cohort. Most TCR sequences were seen in very few donors, while some public TCRs were found in many individuals. The 87-base-pair reads could not distinguish some IMGT-functional V segments, including TRBV6-2 and TRBV6-3, so those segments were excluded.

In total, over 600 healthy bone marrow donors made up the cohort. At the time of sampling, every cohort member was nominally healthy, though immune exposures that went unrecorded were likely present. The donor was CMV seropositive and belonged to the group of 250 to 300 seropositive cohort members. Each donor provided a peripheral blood sample, and peripheral blood mononuclear cells were used for TCR beta sequencing. Genomic DNA was extracted from the blood cell samples with the Qiagen DNeasy Blood Extraction Kit. Library preparation used the immunoSEQ multiplex PCR assay. The multiplex PCR relied on a mix of 60 forward primers for TCR Vbeta segments and 13 reverse primers for TCR Jbeta segments. Amplification of the CDR3 region of rearranged TCR beta genes was performed with a multiplex PCR assay on genomic DNA. On the Illumina HiSeq System, the amplified TCR beta libraries were sequenced as 87-base-pair reads. On the study's bioinformatics: In a later analysis, 77 million or so unique TCR beta chains were counted across the roughly 610 repertoires, and about 9.9 million of these chains were shared by at least two donors. A nearest-neighbor algorithm error-corrected the raw reads and collapsed the reads into unique sequences, merging closely related sequences to remove PCR and sequencing errors. V, D and J gene segments were assigned by aligning CDR3 sequences to IMGT reference sequences. For a sequence to be retained, a match of at least six nucleotides was required to both a V gene segment and a J gene segment. A rearrangement counted as productive if the CDR3 had no stop codons and remained in frame with V and J, and every other rearrangement counted as non-productive. Following IMGT convention, CDR3 was defined as the stretch from the second conserved V-encoded cysteine up to the conserved J-encoded phenylalanine. The earlier analysis of roughly 590 of the donors excluded any sequence lacking an unambiguous match to a single V gene segment. In an earlier analysis of approximately 500 of the donors, a V segment was called functional when productive rearrangements were above 56.7%, and segregating when the standard deviation between donors exceeded 5%. A statistical classification framework was developed to diagnose cytomegalovirus status using the catalog of TCR beta chain sequences. A later analysis assigned V and J genes by comparing TCR nucleotide sequences with IMGT/GENE-DB human TR gene sequences. A later analysis assigned CDR3 sequences and most-parsimonious VDJ recombination scenarios with the TCRdist pipeline. In a later analysis, every TCR beta chain was defined by the combination of its CDR3 amino acid sequence and its V-gene family, and reads without a unique V-gene family were dropped. As a way to deal with suspected cross-contamination and a sequencing artifact, a later analysis dropped under 600 nucleotide sequences that were highly shared and had low generation probability. For each public chain, a later analysis derived a clonal expansion index from normalized ranks of inferred template counts within each repertoire. In a later analysis, generation probabilities were computed using a VDJ recombination model fitted to out-of-frame rearrangements, and the results were checked against IGoR. In a later analysis, TCR-TCR, TCR-HLA and TCR-CMV co-occurrence was scored with hypergeometric tests, and a repertoire-size bias correction was applied to TCR pairs. A later analysis estimated false discovery rates by permuting HLA or CMV assignments 20 times. A later analysis grouped co-occurring TCRs with DBSCAN, adding TCRdist sequence similarity when clustering within HLA-allele-positive subsets. For co-occurrence clustering, repertoires with fewer than 30,000 or more than 120,000 public chains were excluded, along with 4 to 6 repertoires with anomalous nucleotide sharing. As stored in TCRdb, this immuneACCESS dataset retains in-frame rearrangements with V and J assigned. A fraction of the clones does not appear; measured against another copy, unresolved V genes explain less than half of the discrepancy, and the remainder lacks a known reason. That table furnishes V, J and clone size, whereas the DNA furnished D and trimming. In this sample the table shows 90,000 to 130,000 clones, 70% of which occur a single time. The top ten clones comprise roughly 8.7% of the sample.

V and J are truncated by 0 bases and 8 bases respectively, leaving an intervening sequence of 12 bases. CDR1 SGHAT and CDR2 FQNNGV are derived from the germline V gene. The cysteine opens and the phenylalanine closes a CDR3 of 14 amino acids. The kept DNA is CDR3 alone, 42 bases in frame from the first base. For this clone: It has no known antigen specificity. No much larger clone is present one base from it, and per-base qualities are unavailable.

Sequences were obtained from PBMCs. The rearranged chain carries TRBV11-2 and TRBJ2-3, and possibly TRBD2, on 5 matching bases. This sequence originates from a man under 40 in good health and CMV-seropositive. CDR3 protein: CASSLEGSRGTQYF. Here is the DNA: TGTGCCAGCAGCTTAGAAGGCTCCCGGGGTACGCAGTATTTT.